This passage covers 27 T cell receptor beta chains from one sample sequenced in a study of T cells expressing NK-cell markers. TCRdb reprocessed the 5' RACE reads, keeping one entry per CDR3 protein, no DNA. In total, the table holds about 32,000 distinct CDR3 sequences. Sequencing was performed on blood T cells: a sorted CD56 or NKG2C T cell subset, CD4+ or CD8+ T cells, or bulk PBMC T cells (not recorded which). All receptors derive from a woman between 18 and 70 years old in good health.

CDR3 region: CASSAKDSLPDTQYF. The chain recombines TRBV9 with TRBJ2-3; TCRdb's D gene call, TRBD2, goes unchecked for lack of DNA. The CDR3 has 15 residues. CDR1 is SGDLS and CDR2 is YYNGEE in the germline V gene. The full variable domain, completed using reference TRBV9 and TRBJ2-3, is DSGVTQTPKHLITATGQRVTLRCSPRSGDLSVYWYQQSLDQGLQFLIQYYNGEERAKGNILERFSAQQFPDLHSELNLSSLELGDSALYFCASSAKDSLPDTQYFGPGTRLTVL.

The rearrangement joins TRBV7-9 to TRBJ2-5; with no DNA, the TCRdb D assignment of TRBD1 cannot be verified. The CDR3 has 16 residues. Germline V CDR1 and CDR2: SEHNR, FQNEAQ (reference sequence). The CDR3 loop is CASSSPRHPGQETQYF.

The J gene is TRBJ2-7, the V gene TRBV4-1. Germline V CDR1 and CDR2: MGHRA, YSYEKL. The CDR3 runs 14 residues. This CDR3 reads CASSQDVATSEQYF.

This chain links TRBV3-1 with TRBJ1-5; without DNA, the TCRdb call of TRBD1 cannot be checked. CDR1 is LGHDT, CDR2 YNNKEL, per germline (reference sequence). The CDR3 runs to 15 residues. CDR3 in amino acids: CATRGREIGNQPQHF.

The chain couples TRBV6-1 to TRBJ1-4; the TCRdb D gene call, TRBD1, has no DNA to confirm it. Germline V CDR1 and CDR2: MNHNS, SASEGT. This CDR3 has 14 amino acids. CDR3 residues: CASSLDRSYEKLFF.

This chain connects TRBV2 to TRBJ2-1. Germline CDR1 SNHLY, CDR2 FYNNEI. The CDR3 consists of 16 residues. CDR3 residues: CASRVRRSPSEDEQFF. The full variable domain, rest sourced from reference TRBV2 and TRBJ2-1, is EPEVTQTPSHQVTQMGQEVILRCVPISNHLYFYWYRQILGQKVEFLVSFYNNEISEKSEIFDDQFSVERPDGSNFTLKIRSTKLEDSAMYFCASRVRRSPSEDEQFFGPGTRLTVL.

The chain has TRBV6-4 and TRBJ1-4; TCRdb's D gene call, TRBD1, goes unchecked for lack of DNA. This CDR3 contains 14 residues. In germline, CDR1 is MRHNA, CDR2 SNTAGT. The CDR3 here is CASSETGDNEKLFF.

The chain carries TRBV12-3 or TRBV12-4 and TRBJ2-5. The CDR3 consists of 14 residues. The CDR3 protein is CASSLGLVGETQYF.

The chain links TRBV4-1 to TRBJ2-7; TCRdb outputs TRBD2, but without DNA this stays unchecked. Germline V gives CDR1 MGHRA, CDR2 YSYEKL. This CDR3 is 16 amino acids long. The CDR3 here is CASSQEGLAATYEQYF.

The chain has TRBV21-1 and TRBJ2-2. TRBV21-1 constitutes a pseudogene. The CDR3 totals 16 residues. CDR3 amino acids: CASSKGRGTWTGELFF.

This chain links TRBV12-3 or TRBV12-4 with TRBJ2-3; TCRdb proposes TRBD1, but this gene call is untestable without DNA. There are 16 residues in the CDR3. CDR3 loop: CASSPLTGASTDTQYF.

This chain joins TRBV6-4 and TRBJ2-3; TCRdb returns TRBD2, unconfirmable since there is no DNA. This CDR3 spans 14 amino acids. Germline assignment: CDR1 MRHNA and CDR2 SNTAGT. The CDR3 region is CASSDEASGRAQYF.

V and J are TRBV6-5 and TRBJ2-1. The germline gives CDR1 MNHEY, CDR2 SVGAGI. The CDR3 contains 14 residues. The CDR3 sequence is CASSYSTEPNEQFF.

This sequence joins TRBV10-3 and TRBJ2-7; the D call of TRBD2 rests on TCRdb alone, since no DNA is present to check it. CDR1 ENHRY and CDR2 SYGVKD come from the germline V gene. This CDR3 has 14 amino acids. This CDR3 reads CAISDPGQAYEQYF.

The CDR3 spells CSVQPRGQETQYF. The chain uses TRBV29-1 and TRBJ2-5. The CDR3 extends over 13 amino acids. Germline values: CDR1 SQVTM, CDR2 ANQGSEA.

The J gene is TRBJ2-5, the V gene TRBV12-3 or TRBV12-4; TCRdb names TRBD1, which stays unverified in the absence of DNA. The CDR3 has 17 amino acids. CDR3: CASSLAHRGRGRETQYF.

This rearrangement joins TRBV7-9 to TRBJ1-6; TCRdb outputs TRBD1, but without DNA this stays unchecked. This CDR3 region has 16 residues. Germline V gives CDR1 SEHNR, CDR2 FQNEAQ (reference sequence). The CDR3 sequence is CASQSDGGRYNSPLHF.

This chain links TRBV4-1 with TRBJ2-3; the TCRdb call, TRBD1, lacks DNA for checking. Germline V CDR1 and CDR2: MGHRA, YSYEKL. There are 19 residues in the CDR3. CDR3 region: CASSQERGTGGYITDTQYF.

The gene calls are TRBV7-9 and TRBJ2-5; TCRdb calls TRBD1, which cannot be checked without DNA. Germline CDR1 and CDR2: SEHNR and FQNEAQ (reference sequence). The CDR3 spans 15 residues. CDR3: CASSPAGQGRETQYF.

CDR3: CASSPLGLAGGDTQYF. V and J are TRBV4-1 and TRBJ2-3; TCRdb's D call of TRBD2 is untestable without DNA. The germline gives CDR1 MGHRA, CDR2 YSYEKL. The CDR3 is 16 residues long.

This chain joins TRBV4-1 and TRBJ1-5; the D call of TRBD1 rests on TCRdb alone, since no DNA is present to check it. CDR3 size: 14 residues. Germline V gene lookup returns CDR1 MGHRA and CDR2 YSYEKL. CDR3 sequence reads: CASSHPGTGQPQHF.

This chain links TRBV7-2 with TRBJ2-3; TCRdb returns TRBD1, unconfirmable since there is no DNA. CDR3 length: 16 residues. From germline, CDR1 is SGHTA and CDR2 FQGNSA. CDR3 residues: CASSFHRDTLTDTQYF.

The chain employs TRBV5-1 and TRBJ2-7; TCRdb reports TRBD1, a call that lacks DNA to check it against. Germline CDR1 SGHRS, CDR2 YFSETQ. The CDR3 extends over 15 amino acids. This CDR3 is CASSTAGTGTYEQYF.

The V gene is TRBV27, the J gene TRBJ2-6. This CDR3 region has 20 residues. From germline, CDR1 is MNHEY and CDR2 SMNVEV (reference sequence). CDR3 in amino acids: CASKTVDRRMGGSGANVLTF.

This chain joins TRBV15 and TRBJ2-1; TCRdb's D call, TRBD1, is unchecked because there is no DNA. Germline lookup yields CDR1 LNHNV and CDR2 YYDKDF (reference sequence). CDR3 length equals 14 residues. The chain's CDR3 is CATRGWDRGNEQFF. Full variable domain (outside the CDR3, taken from reference TRBV15 and TRBJ2-1): DAMVIQNPRYQVTQFGKPVTLSCSQTLNHNVMYWYQQKSSQAPKLLFHYYDKDFNNEADTPDNFQSRRPNTSFCFLDIRSPGLGDTAMYLCATRGWDRGNEQFFGPGTRLTVL.

The rearrangement links TRBV7-8 to TRBJ2-7; with no DNA, the TCRdb D assignment of TRBD2 cannot be verified. Germline values: CDR1 SGHVS, CDR2 FQNEAQ. This CDR3 region has 19 residues. This chain's CDR3 is CASSLERAGRSDASYEQYF.

V and J are TRBV5-6 and TRBJ2-7; TCRdb calls TRBD1, which cannot be checked without DNA. In germline, CDR1 is SGHDT, CDR2 YYEEEE. This CDR3 contains 15 residues. The CDR3 is CASSRGTGGLHEQYF.